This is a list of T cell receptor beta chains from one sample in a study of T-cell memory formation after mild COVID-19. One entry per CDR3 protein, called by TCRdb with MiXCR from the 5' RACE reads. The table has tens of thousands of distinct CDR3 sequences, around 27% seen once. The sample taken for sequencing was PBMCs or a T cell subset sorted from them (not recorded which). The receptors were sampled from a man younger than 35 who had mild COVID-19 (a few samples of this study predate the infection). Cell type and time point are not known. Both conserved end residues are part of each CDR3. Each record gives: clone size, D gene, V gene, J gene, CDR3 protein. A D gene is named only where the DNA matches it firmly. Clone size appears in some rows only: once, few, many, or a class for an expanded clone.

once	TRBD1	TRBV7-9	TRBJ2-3	CASKQGATQYF
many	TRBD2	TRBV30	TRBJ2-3	CAWSVGLAGFTDTQYF
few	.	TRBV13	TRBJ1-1	CASSLMEGRTEAFF
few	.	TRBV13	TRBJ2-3	CASSPGPRADTQYF
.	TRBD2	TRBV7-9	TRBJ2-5	CASSLASAGGETQYF
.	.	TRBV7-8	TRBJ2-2	CASSLVGSGELFF
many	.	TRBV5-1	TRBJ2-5	CASSPDPTEETQYF
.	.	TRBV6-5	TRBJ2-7	CASSLAWGIPTYEQYF
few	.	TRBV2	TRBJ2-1	CASMVLVSSYNEQFF
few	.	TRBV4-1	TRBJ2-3	CASSHEGRIQDTQYF